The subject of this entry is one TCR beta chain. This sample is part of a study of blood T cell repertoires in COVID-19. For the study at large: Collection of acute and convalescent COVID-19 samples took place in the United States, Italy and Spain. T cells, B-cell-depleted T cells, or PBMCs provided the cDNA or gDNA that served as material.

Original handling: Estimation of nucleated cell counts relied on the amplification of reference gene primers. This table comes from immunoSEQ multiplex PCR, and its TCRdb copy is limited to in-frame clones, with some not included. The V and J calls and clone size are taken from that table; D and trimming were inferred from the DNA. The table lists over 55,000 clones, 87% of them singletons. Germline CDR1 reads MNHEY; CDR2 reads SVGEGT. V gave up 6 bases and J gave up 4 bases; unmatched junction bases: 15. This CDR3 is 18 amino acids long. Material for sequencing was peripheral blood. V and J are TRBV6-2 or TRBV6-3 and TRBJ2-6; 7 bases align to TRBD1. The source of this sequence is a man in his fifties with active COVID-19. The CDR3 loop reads CASSPLKTGVYGANVLTF. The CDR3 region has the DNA TGTGCCAGCAGCCCTCTTAAAACAGGGGTCTACGGGGCCAACGTCCTGACTTTC.